This T cell receptor (beta chain) was sequenced for a study of human T cells and chemical hapten exposure. Study summary: From small differences in pooled library volume came most of the variation in per-sample TCR yields. Study-wide points: The study found that DPC sensitization did not change TCRs above 1 in 1000 frequency.

Trimming took 0 bases from V and 8 from J, leaving 1 base between them. Germline CDR1 is MGHRA and CDR2 is YSYEKL. The CDR3 runs 11 residues. Source study methods: Ranging from roughly 23,224 to 750,000, TCR counts per sample had a median value of roughly 96,000. TCRdb itself ran the 5' RACE reads through MiXCR, one entry per CDR3 protein. In this record, the V and J calls reflect TCRdb's handling and not the investigators' own analysis. The sample consists of approximately 110,000 distinct CDR3 sequences, 19% of them appearing once. Concerning this clonotype itself: The antigen is not known.

Whole blood, unfractionated, served as the material for total RNA extraction. The origin of this receptor is a human donor in good health. The chain couples TRBV4-1 to TRBJ2-2; D not resolved. For the CDR3, the DNA is TGCGCCAGCAGCCAAGAGGGGGAGCTGTTTTTT. Translated: CASSQEGELFF.